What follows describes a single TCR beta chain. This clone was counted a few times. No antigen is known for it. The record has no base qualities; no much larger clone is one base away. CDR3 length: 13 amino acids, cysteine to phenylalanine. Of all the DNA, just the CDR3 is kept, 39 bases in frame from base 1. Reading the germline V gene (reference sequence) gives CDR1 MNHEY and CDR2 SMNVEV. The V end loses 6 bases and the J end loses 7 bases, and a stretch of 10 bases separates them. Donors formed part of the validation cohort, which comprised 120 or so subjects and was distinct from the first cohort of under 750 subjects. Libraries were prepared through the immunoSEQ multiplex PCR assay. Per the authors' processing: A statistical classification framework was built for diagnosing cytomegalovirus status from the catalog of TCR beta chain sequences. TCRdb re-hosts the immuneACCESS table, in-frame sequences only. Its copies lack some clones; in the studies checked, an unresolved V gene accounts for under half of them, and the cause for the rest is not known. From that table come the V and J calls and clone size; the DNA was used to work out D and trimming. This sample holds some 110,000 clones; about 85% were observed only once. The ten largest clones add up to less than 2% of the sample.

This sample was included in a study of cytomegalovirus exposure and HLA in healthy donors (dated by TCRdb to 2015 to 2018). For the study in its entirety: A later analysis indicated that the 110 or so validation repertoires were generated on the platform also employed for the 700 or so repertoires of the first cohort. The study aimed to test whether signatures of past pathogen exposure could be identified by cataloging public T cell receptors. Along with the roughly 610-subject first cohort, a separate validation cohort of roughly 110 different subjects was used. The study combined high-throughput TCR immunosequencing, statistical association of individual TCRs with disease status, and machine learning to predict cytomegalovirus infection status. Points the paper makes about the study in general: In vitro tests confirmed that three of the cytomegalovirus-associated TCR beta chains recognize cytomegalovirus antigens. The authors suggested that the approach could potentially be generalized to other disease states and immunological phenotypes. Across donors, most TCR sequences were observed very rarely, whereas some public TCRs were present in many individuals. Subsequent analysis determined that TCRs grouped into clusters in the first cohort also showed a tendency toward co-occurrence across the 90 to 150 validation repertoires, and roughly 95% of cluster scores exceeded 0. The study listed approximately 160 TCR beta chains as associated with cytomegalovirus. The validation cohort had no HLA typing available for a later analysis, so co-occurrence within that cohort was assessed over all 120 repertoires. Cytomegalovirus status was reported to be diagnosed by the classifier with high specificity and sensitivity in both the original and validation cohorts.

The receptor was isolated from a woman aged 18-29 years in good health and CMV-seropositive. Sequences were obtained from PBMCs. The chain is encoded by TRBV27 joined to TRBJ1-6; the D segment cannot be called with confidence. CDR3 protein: CASRPPRNSPLHF. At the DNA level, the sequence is TGTGCCAGCAGGCCTCCCAGGAATTCACCCCTCCACTTT.